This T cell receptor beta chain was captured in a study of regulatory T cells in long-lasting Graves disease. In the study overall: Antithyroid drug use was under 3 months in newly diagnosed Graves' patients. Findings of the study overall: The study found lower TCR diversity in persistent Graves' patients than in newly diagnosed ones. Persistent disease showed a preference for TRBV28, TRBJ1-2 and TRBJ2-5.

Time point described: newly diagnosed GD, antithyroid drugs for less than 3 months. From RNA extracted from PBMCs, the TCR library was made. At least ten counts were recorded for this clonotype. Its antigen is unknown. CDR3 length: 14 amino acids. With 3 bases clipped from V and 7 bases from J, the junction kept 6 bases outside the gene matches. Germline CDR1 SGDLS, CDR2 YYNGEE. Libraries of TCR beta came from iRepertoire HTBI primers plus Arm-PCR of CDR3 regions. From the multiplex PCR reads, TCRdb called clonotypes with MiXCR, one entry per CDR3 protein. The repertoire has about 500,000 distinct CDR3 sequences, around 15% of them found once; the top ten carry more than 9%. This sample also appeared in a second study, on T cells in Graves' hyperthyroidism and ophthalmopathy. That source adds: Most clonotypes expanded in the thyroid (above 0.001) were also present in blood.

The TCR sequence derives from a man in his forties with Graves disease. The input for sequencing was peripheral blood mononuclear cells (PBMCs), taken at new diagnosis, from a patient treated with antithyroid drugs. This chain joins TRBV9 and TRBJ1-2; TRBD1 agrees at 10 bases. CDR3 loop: CASSEDRGLFGYTF. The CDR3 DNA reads TGTGCCAGCAGCGAGGACAGGGGGTTATTTGGCTACACCTTC.